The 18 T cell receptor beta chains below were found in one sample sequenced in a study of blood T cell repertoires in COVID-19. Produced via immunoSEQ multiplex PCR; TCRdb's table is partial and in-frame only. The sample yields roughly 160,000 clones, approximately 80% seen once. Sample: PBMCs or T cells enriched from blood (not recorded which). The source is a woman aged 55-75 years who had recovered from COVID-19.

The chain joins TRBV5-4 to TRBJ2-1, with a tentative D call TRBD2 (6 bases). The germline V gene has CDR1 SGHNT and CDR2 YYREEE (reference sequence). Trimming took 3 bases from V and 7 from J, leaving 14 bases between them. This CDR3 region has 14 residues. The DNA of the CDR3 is TGTGCCAGCAGCTCCGCTCTGGGGGGAAATGAGCAGTTCTTC. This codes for CASSSALGGNEQFF.

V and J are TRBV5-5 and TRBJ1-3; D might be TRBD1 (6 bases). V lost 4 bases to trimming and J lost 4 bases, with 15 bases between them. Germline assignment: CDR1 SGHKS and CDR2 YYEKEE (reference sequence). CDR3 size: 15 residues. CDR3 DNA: TGTGCCAGCAGCCGGGACACCATGGAAGGAAACACCATATATTTT. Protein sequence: CASSRDTMEGNTIYF.

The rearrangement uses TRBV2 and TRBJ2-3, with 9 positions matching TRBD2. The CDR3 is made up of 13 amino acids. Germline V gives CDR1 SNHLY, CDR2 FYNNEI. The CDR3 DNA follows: TGTGCGTATCAGCGGGGGGTGAAAGATACGCAGTATTTT. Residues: CAYQRGVKDTQYF.

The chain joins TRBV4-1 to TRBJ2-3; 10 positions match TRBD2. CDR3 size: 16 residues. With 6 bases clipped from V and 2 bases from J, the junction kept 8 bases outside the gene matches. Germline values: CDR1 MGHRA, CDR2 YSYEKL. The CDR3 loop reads CASRQSSGGYTDTQYF. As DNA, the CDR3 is TGCGCCAGCAGACAATCTAGCGGGGGATACACAGATACGCAGTATTTT.

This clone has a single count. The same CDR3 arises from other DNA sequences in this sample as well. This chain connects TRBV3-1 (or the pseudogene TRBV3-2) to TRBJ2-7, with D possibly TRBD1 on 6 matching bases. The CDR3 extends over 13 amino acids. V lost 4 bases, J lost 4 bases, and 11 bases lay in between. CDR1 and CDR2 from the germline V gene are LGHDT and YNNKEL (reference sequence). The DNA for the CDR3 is TGTGCCAGCAGCCCTACAGGGTCGTACGAGCAGTACTTC. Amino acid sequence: CASSPTGSYEQYF.

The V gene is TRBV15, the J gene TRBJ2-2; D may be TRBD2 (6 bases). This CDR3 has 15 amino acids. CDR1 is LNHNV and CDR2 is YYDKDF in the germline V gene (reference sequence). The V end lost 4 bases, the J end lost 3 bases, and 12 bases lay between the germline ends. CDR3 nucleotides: TGTGCCACCAGCACATCCGGAGGGGACACCGGGGAGCTGTTTTTT. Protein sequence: CATSTSGGDTGELFF.

This chain's CDR3 is CASSLGRNQETQYF. The CDR3 coding sequence is TGTGCCAGCAGCTTAGGCAGGAACCAAGAGACCCAGTACTTC. The rearrangement uses TRBV11-3 and TRBJ2-5; D uncertain. Germline-derived CDR1 and CDR2 are SGHNT and YENEEA. V shed 1 base and J shed 0 bases, with 6 bases lying between them. The CDR3 has 14 residues.

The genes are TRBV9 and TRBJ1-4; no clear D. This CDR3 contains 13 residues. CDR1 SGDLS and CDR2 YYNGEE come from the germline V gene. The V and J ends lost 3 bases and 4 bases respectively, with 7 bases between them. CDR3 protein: CASSALSNEKLFF. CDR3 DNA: TGTGCCAGCAGCGCCCTCAGTAATGAAAAACTGTTTTTT. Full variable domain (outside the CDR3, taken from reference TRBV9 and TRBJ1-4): DSGVTQTPKHLITATGQRVTLRCSPRSGDLSVYWYQQSLDQGLQFLIQYYNGEERAKGNILERFSAQQFPDLHSELNLSSLELGDSALYFCASSALSNEKLFFGSGTQLSVL.

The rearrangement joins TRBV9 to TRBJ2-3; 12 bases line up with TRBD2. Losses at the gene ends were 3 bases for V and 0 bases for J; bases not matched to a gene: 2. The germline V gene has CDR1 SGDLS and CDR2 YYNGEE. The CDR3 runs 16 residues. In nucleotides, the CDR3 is TGTGCCAGCAGCGGGCTAGCGGGGGGGAGCACAGATACGCAGTATTTT. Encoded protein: CASSGLAGGSTDTQYF.

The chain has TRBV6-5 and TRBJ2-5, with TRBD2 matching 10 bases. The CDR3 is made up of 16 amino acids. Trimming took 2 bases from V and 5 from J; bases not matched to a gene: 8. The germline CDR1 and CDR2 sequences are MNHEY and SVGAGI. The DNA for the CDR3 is TGTGCCAGCAGTTACACAGCGGGGGGGCCCCAGGAGACCCAGTACTTC. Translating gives CASSYTAGGPQETQYF.

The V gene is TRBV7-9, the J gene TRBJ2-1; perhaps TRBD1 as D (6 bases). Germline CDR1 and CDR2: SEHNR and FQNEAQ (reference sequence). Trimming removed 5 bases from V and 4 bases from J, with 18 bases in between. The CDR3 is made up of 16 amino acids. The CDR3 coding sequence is TGTGCCAGCAGCCCAAAAACCGGGACACTTTACAATGAGCAGTTCTTC. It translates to CASSPKTGTLYNEQFF.

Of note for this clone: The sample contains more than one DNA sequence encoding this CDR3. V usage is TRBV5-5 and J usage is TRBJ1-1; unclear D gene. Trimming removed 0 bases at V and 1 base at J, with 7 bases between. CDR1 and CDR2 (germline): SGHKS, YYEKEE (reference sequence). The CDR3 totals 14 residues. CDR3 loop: CASSLGRANTEAFF. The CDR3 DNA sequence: TGTGCCAGCAGCTTGGGGCGGGCGAACACTGAAGCTTTCTTT.

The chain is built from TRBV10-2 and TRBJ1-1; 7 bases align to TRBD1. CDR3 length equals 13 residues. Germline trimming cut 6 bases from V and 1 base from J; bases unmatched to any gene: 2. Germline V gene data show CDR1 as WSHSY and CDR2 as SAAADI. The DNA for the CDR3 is TGCGCCAGCAGGGACAGGTGGAACACTGAAGCTTTCTTT. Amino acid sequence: CASRDRWNTEAFF.

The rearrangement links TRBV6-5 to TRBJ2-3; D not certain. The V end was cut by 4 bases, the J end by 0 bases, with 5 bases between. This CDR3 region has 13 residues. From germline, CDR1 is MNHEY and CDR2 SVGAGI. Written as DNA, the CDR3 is TGTGCCAGCAGTTCTCCCAGCACAGATACGCAGTATTTT. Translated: CASSSPSTDTQYF.

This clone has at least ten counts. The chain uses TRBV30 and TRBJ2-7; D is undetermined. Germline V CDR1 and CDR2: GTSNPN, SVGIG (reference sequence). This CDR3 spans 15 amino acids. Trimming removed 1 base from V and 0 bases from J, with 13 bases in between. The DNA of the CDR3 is TGTGCCTGGAGTGGGAATTCGGGTAGCTCCTACGAGCAGTACTTC. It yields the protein CAWSGNSGSSYEQYF.

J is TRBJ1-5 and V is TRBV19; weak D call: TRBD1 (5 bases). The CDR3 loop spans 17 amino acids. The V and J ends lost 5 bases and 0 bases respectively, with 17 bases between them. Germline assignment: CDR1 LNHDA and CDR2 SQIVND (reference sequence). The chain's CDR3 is CASSPRDAGFSNQPQHF. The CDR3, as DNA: TGTGCCAGTAGTCCCAGGGACGCGGGGTTTAGCAATCAGCCCCAGCATTTT.

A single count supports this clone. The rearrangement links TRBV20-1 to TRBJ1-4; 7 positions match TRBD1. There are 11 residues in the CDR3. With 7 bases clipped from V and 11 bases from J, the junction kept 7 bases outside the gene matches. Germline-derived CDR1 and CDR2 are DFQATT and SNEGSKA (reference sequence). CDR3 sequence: CSVTTGNKLFF. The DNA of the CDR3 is TGCAGTGTAACGACAGGGAACAAACTGTTTTTT.

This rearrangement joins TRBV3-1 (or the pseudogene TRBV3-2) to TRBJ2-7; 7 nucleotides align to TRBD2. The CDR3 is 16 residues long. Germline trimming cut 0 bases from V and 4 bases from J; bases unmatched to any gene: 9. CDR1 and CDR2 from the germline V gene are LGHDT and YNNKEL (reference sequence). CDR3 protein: CASSQESRGGEYEQYF. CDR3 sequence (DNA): TGTGCCAGCAGCCAAGAGTCTCGCGGGGGAGAGTACGAGCAGTACTTC.